This T cell receptor (beta chain) was recovered during a study of metastatic and nonmetastatic thyroid tumors. Across the study: Across blood and tumor or nodule tissue, repertoires from malignant and benign thyroid patients were compared with one another.

V lost 2 bases, J lost 4 bases, and 10 bases stayed unmatched. Germline V lookup: CDR1 MNHEY, CDR2 SMNVEV (reference sequence). The CDR3 covers 16 residues. TCRdb re-analyzed the PCR reads using MiXCR. Found here are around 20,000 clones, 15% to 20% of them singletons; the top ten hold less than 35%. Thyroid surgery was performed in patients who had received no treatment beforehand. This clone has ten or more counts. The sample taken for sequencing was blood. This chain uses TRBV27 with TRBJ2-7; 8 bases fit TRBD2. This receptor was identified in a female donor with papillary thyroid cancer or a benign thyroid nodule (not recorded which). Some clones in this sample may be carry-over from other donors' samples. The CDR3 reads CASSLSASGSWYEQYF. The CDR3 region has the DNA TGTGCCAGCAGTTTAAGTGCGAGCGGGAGTTGGTACGAGCAGTACTTC.